The clone carrying this T cell receptor beta chain has only one observation. Sequence at one end of the junction differs from germline and may be a read error. The record originates from a study of cytomegalovirus exposure and HLA in healthy donors. 60 Vbeta and 13 Jbeta primers were used in PCR. In the authors' methods: A later analysis counted approximately 88 million unique TCR beta chains, roughly 11 million shared. Generated by immunoSEQ multiplex PCR, the TCRdb table keeps only in-frame clones and is missing some. From that table come the V and J calls and clone size; the DNA was used to work out D and trimming. Of around 140,000 clones listed, 65% to 85% were seen once; the top ten hold around 2.5%. CDR1 is MDHEN, CDR2 SYDVKM, per germline. The CDR3 sequence is 14 residues long.

This TCR was recovered from a male donor in good health and CMV-seronegative. V gene TRBV28 combines with J gene TRBJ2-2, with 9 bases aligning to TRBD2. The sample comprised PBMCs. Here the CDR3 DNA reads TGTGCCAGCAGGGCTAGCGGGAACTCCGGGGAGCTGTTTTTT. As protein: CASRASGNSGELFF. The whole variable domain, filled in from reference TRBV28 and TRBJ2-2, reads DVKVTQSSRYLVKRTGEKVFLECVQDMDHENMFWYRQDPGLGLRLIYFSYDVKMKEKGDIPEGYSVSREKKERFSLILESASTNQTSMYLCASRASGNSGELFFGEGSRLTVL.